The T cell receptor (beta chain) described here comes from a study of patients and donors after allogeneic stem cell transplantation. This clonotype was seen a handful of times. Germline V gene lookup returns CDR1 SNHLY and CDR2 FYNNEI. V was pared by 3 bases and J by 1 base, with 10 bases between. The CDR3 totals 15 residues. Each CDR3 protein is one row after TCRdb ran MiXCR on the RT-PCR reads. The table lists about 400,000 distinct CDR3 sequences, roughly 17% of them singletons, with roughly 7.2% in the top ten. The chain carries TRBV2 and TRBJ1-5; a weak D match, TRBD1 (5 bases). This receptor was identified in a human donor who was either an allogeneic HSCT recipient or a stem cell or donor lymphocyte infusion donor (not recorded which). It is not recorded whose cells these are; they may come from a transplant donor. Sequencing was carried out using blood, either unsorted or a sorted T cell fraction (not recorded which). The CDR3 region is CASSDEGLSNQPQHF. For the CDR3, the DNA is TGTGCCAGCAGTGATGAGGGGTTAAGCAATCAGCCCCAGCATTTT.